The 23 T cell receptor beta chains below all came from one sample that was sequenced in a study of blood T cell repertoires in COVID-19. The table came from immunoSEQ multiplex PCR; TCRdb's copy has only in-frame clones and leaves some out. Here the sample spans 81,000 or so clones, around four fifths being singletons. The sample was peripheral blood. The receptors shown here come from a woman in her sixties or seventies with active or convalescent COVID-19.

The V gene is TRBV7-2, the J gene TRBJ2-3; TRBD2 matches at 10 bases. The CDR3 is 18 amino acids. The J segment lost 3 bases and the V segment lost 4 bases, leaving 13 bases of the junction unmatched. Germline V lookup: CDR1 SGHTA, CDR2 FQGNSA. The CDR3 spells CASSSNPERGGLTDTQYF. CDR3 DNA sequence: TGTGCCAGCAGCTCGAACCCAGAGCGGGGGGGCCTGACAGATACGCAGTATTTT. The full variable domain, with the rest looked up from reference TRBV7-2 and TRBJ2-3, is GAGVSQSPSNKVTEKGKDVELRCDPISGHTALYWYRQSLGQGLEFLIYFQGNSAPDKSGLPSDRFSAERTGGSVSTLTIQRTQQEDSAVYLCASSSNPERGGLTDTQYFGPGTRLTVL.

The chain joins TRBV5-4 to TRBJ1-2, with 11 bases fitting TRBD1. From germline, CDR1 is SGHNT and CDR2 YYREEE (reference sequence). The V and J ends lost 4 bases and 4 bases, in that order; junction bases with no gene match: 12. This CDR3 contains 17 residues. The CDR3 DNA sequence: TGTGCCAGCAGCCTCGGACAGGGGGCAGGAGTAGGCTATGGCTACACCTTC. Its protein is CASSLGQGAGVGYGYTF.

The CDR3 reads CASSQDDRGGLKAFF. CDR3 nucleotides: TGTGCCAGCAGCCAAGATGACAGGGGCGGTCTGAAAGCTTTCTTT. The gene calls are TRBV4-2 and TRBJ1-1; 8 bases match TRBD1. V gave up 0 bases and J gave up 9 bases; unmatched junction bases: 9. The CDR3 spans 15 residues. The germline V gene has CDR1 LGHNA and CDR2 YNFKEQ.

This clone is a singleton in its sample. The rearrangement links TRBV29-1 to TRBJ2-3, with TRBD2 identical over 14 bases. V was pared by 6 bases and J by 0 bases, with 8 bases of the junction left unmatched. The CDR3 sequence is 17 residues long. Germline lookup yields CDR1 SQVTM and CDR2 ANQGSEA. The CDR3 nucleotides read TGCAGCGTGGGACTAGCGGGGGACCTTTTTAGCACAGATACGCAGTATTTT. Encoded protein: CSVGLAGDLFSTDTQYF.

This chain links TRBV27 with TRBJ1-5, with a tentative D call TRBD1 (5 bases). The CDR3 spans 16 residues. Trimming took off 0 bases at V and 7 bases at J, with 16 bases between the two ends. Per germline, CDR1 MNHEY and CDR2 SMNVEV (reference sequence). CDR3 amino acids: CASSLSGQSWSQPQHF. CDR3 nucleotides: TGTGCCAGCAGTTTATCGGGGCAGTCCTGGAGCCAGCCCCAGCATTTT.

The chain is built from TRBV7-2 and TRBJ2-2; D is ambiguous. The V end was cut by 3 bases, the J end by 6 bases, with 8 bases between. Germline CDR1 and CDR2: SGHTA and FQGNSA. The CDR3 covers 13 residues. In nucleotides, the CDR3 is TGTGCCAGCAGCTTCCTCAGGTCCGGGGAGCTGTTTTTT. The encoded protein is CASSFLRSGELFF.

The chain links TRBV6-2 or TRBV6-3 to TRBJ2-7; 7 nucleotides match TRBD1. The CDR3 has 14 residues. V was pared by 0 bases and J by 2 bases, with 1 base of the junction left unmatched. Germline assignment: CDR1 MNHEY and CDR2 SVGEGT. The CDR3 coding sequence is TGTGCCAGCAGTTACTCCGGGACAGCCTACGAGCAGTACTTC. It codes for CASSYSGTAYEQYF.

The chain joins TRBV15 to TRBJ2-1; 8 nucleotides line up with TRBD1. Germline V gene sequence: CDR1 LNHNV, CDR2 YYDKDF (reference sequence). J lost 5 bases, V lost 0 bases, and 9 bases had no gene match. The CDR3 extends over 17 amino acids. CDR3 coding DNA: TGTGCCACCAGCAGAGACCGGACAGGGAGTAGGAACAATGAGCAGTTCTTC. It translates to CATSRDRTGSRNNEQFF.

The chain combines TRBV6-2 or TRBV6-3 with TRBJ1-2; TRBD1 matches at 10 bases. The ends lost 6 bases at V and 2 bases at J; junction bases unmatched: 3. The CDR3 is 14 residues long. Germline V gene data show CDR1 as MNHEY and CDR2 as SVGEGT. This CDR3 reads CASSRGQGNYGYTF. The CDR3 DNA is TGTGCCAGCAGCAGGGGACAGGGGAACTATGGCTACACCTTC.

This chain connects TRBV11-2 to TRBJ2-7; D possibly corresponds to TRBD2 (7 bases). Trimming shortened V by 5 bases and J by 6 bases, and 23 bases separated the two germline ends. Looked up from germline, CDR1 is SGHAT and CDR2 is FQNNGV. This CDR3 contains 16 residues. CDR3 sequence: CASSPPSGGSSGEQYF. DNA of the CDR3: TGTGCCAGCAGCCCCCCTTCGGGGGGCTCGTCGGGCGAGCAGTACTTC.

This clone showed up just once. Here the CDR3 reads CASSLDTSTPLHF. DNA of the CDR3: TGTGCCAGCAGCTTGGACACGAGCACACCCCTCCACTTT. V usage is TRBV7-2 and J usage is TRBJ1-6; maybe TRBD1 (5 bases). Germline CDR1 SGHTA, CDR2 FQGNSA. The CDR3 is made up of 13 amino acids. Between the trimmed V and J ends, which lost 3 bases and 11 bases, there was a span of 11 bases.

The V and J genes are TRBV5-5 and TRBJ1-2; 7 bases are a match to TRBD1. CDR3 length: 13 residues. Germline lookup yields CDR1 SGHKS and CDR2 YYEKEE (reference sequence). V shed 4 bases and J 5 bases; nucleotides not matched to a gene: 5. This CDR3 is CASSPTGVYGYTF. The CDR3 DNA reads as TGTGCCAGCAGCCCTACAGGGGTTTATGGCTACACCTTC.

The chain is built from TRBV3-1 (or the pseudogene TRBV3-2) and TRBJ2-2, with 10 bases lining up with TRBD2. V was pared by 1 base and J by 2 bases, with 4 bases of the junction left unmatched. From germline, CDR1 is LGHDT and CDR2 YNNKEL (reference sequence). The CDR3 has 17 residues. Here the CDR3 reads CASSQVSSGGNTGELFF. The CDR3 DNA sequence: TGTGCCAGCAGCCAAGTGTCTAGCGGGGGTAACACCGGGGAGCTGTTTTTT.

The gene calls are TRBV24-1 and TRBJ2-3, with 7 bases matching TRBD2. V was clipped by 7 bases and J by 2 bases; unmatched bases: 5. The length of the CDR3 is 14 residues. Germline lookup yields CDR1 KGHDR and CDR2 SFDVKD. The CDR3 sequence: CATSLGGTTDTQYF. The CDR3 nucleotides are TGTGCCACCAGCCTCGGGGGGACCACAGATACGCAGTATTTT.

There are a few counts of this clone. The CDR3 reads CASSLMRITDTQYF. For the CDR3, the DNA is TGTGCCAGCAGCTTGATGAGGATCACAGATACGCAGTATTTT. The rearrangement uses TRBV7-2 and TRBJ2-3, with D unresolved. Trimming shortened V by 3 bases and J by 2 bases, and 9 bases separated the two germline ends. In germline, CDR1 is SGHTA, CDR2 FQGNSA. The CDR3 is 14 residues long.

CDR3 protein: CASSAADREDGYTF. The DNA of the CDR3 is TGTGCCAGCAGTGCAGCGGACAGGGAAGATGGCTACACCTTC. The genes are TRBV25-1 and TRBJ1-2; TRBD1 agrees at 8 bases. Germline V gives CDR1 MGHDK, CDR2 SYGVNS. The ends lost 4 bases at V and 6 bases at J; junction bases unmatched: 7. The CDR3 spans 14 residues.

This clone was recorded a few times. The chain is built from TRBV9 and TRBJ2-1, with 10 nucleotides matching TRBD2. Per germline, CDR1 SGDLS and CDR2 YYNGEE. The CDR3 is 18 residues long. The junction had 10 bases not matched to a gene; V was cut back by 0 bases and J by 4 bases. The CDR3 DNA reads TGTGCCAGCAGCGTAGCGTCCCTAGCGGGGGCGCCTTACAATGAGCAGTTCTTC. It specifies CASSVASLAGAPYNEQFF.

The chain is built from TRBV6-4 and TRBJ2-7; possibly TRBD1 for D (6 bases). The CDR3 runs to 15 residues. Germline loops: CDR1 MRHNA, CDR2 SNTAGT. V gave up 7 bases and J gave up 2 bases, with 18 bases separating them. In DNA form, the CDR3 reads TGTGCCAGCAATATCAAGAGGACAGCGACCTACGAGCAGTACTTC. Protein product: CASNIKRTATYEQYF.

The chain carries TRBV9 and TRBJ1-2; no clear D. The CDR3 loop spans 15 amino acids. Germline V CDR1 and CDR2: SGDLS, YYNGEE. V was cut by 4 bases and J by 8 bases, with 21 bases left in between. CDR3 amino acids: CASSPRGSGRLGYTF. CDR3 nucleotides: TGTGCCAGCAGCCCAAGAGGGTCAGGCAGGCTCGGCTACACCTTC.

V usage is TRBV28 and J usage is TRBJ1-2, with D unclear. Trimming left V 3 bases short and J 8 bases short, with 7 bases between. In germline, CDR1 is MDHEN, CDR2 SYDVKM. CDR3 length equals 11 residues. The CDR3 protein is CASSLAEGYTF. CDR3 DNA: TGTGCCAGCAGTTTGGCCGAAGGCTACACCTTC.

The V call is TRBV29-1, the J call TRBJ2-7; D might be TRBD1 (6 bases). Trimming took 4 bases from V and 2 from J, leaving 12 bases between them. The CDR3 length is 13 residues. Germline CDR1 and CDR2: SQVTM and ANQGSEA. DNA for the CDR3: TGCAGCGTTGTTGGACAGACCGCCTACGAGCAGTACTTC. Translated: CSVVGQTAYEQYF.

This clone rates as medium-sized (0.01 to 0.1%). The genes are TRBV28 and TRBJ1-6; D not certain. Germline V gives CDR1 MDHEN, CDR2 SYDVKM. Between the trimmed V and J ends, which lost 5 bases and 13 bases, there was a span of 12 bases. The CDR3 has 12 residues. The CDR3 DNA is TGTGCCAGCAGTCTAAGAGACTTGCCCCTCCACTTT. This gives the protein CASSLRDLPLHF.

The chain links TRBV4-3 to TRBJ2-5; D is perhaps TRBD1 (6 bases). This CDR3 contains 14 residues. V shed 2 bases and J shed 7 bases, with 14 bases lying between them. CDR1 and CDR2 (germline): LGHNA, YSLEER. This CDR3 reads CASSQTGYGGTQYF. CDR3 DNA sequence: TGCGCCAGCAGCCAAACAGGGTACGGAGGGACCCAGTACTTC.